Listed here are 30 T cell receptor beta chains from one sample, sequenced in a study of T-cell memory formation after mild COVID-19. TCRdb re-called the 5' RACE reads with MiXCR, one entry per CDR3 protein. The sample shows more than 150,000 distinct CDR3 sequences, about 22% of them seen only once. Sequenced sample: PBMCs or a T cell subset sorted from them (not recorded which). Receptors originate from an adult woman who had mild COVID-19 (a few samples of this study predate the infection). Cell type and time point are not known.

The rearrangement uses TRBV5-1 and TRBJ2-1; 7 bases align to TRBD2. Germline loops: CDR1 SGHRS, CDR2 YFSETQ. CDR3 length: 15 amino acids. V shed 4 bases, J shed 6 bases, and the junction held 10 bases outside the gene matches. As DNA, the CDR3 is TGCGCCAGCAGCCTAGCGGTAGAGACCGTCAATGAGCAGTTCTTC. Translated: CASSLAVETVNEQFF.

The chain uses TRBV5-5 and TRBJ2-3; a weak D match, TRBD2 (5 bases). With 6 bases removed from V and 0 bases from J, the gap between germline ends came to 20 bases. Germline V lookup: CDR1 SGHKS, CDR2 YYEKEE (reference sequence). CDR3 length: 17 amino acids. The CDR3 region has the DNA TGTGCCAGCATTACGGCTAGGACTGAGATTAGCACAGATACGCAGTATTTT. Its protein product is CASITARTEISTDTQYF.

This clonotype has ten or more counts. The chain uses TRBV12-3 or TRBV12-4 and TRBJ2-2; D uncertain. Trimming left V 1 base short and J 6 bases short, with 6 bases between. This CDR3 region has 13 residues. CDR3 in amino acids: CASSLGGSGELFF. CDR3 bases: TGTGCCAGCAGTTTAGGGGGATCCGGGGAGCTGTTTTTT.

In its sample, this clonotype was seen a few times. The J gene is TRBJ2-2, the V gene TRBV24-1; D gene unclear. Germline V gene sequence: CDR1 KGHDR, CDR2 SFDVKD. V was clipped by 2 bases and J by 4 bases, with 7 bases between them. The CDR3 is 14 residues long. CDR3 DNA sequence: TGTGCCACCAGTGATTCGGACGGCACCGGGGAGCTGTTTTTT. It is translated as CATSDSDGTGELFF.

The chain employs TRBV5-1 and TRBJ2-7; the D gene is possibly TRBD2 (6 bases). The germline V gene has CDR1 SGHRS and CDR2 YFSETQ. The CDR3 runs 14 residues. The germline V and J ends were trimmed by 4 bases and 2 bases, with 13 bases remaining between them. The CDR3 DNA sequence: TGCGCCAGCAGCGACACCGGGAGTACCTACGAGCAGTACTTC. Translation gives CASSDTGSTYEQYF.

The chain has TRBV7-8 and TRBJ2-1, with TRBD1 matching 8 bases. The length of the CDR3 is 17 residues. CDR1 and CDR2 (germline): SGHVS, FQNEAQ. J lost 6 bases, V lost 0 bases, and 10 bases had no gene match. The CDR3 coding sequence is TGTGCCAGCAGCTTAGCCTCCCTTGGACAGGGAAGCAATGAGCAGTTCTTC. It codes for CASSLASLGQGSNEQFF.

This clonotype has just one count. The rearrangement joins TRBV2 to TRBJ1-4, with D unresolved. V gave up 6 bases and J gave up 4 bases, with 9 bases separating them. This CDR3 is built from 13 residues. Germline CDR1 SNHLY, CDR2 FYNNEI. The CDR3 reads CASRYPNNEKLFF. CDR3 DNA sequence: TGTGCCAGCAGATACCCGAATAATGAAAAACTGTTTTTT. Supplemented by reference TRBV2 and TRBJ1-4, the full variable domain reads EPEVTQTPSHQVTQMGQEVILRCVPISNHLYFYWYRQILGQKVEFLVSFYNNEISEKSEIFDDQFSVERPDGSNFTLKIRSTKLEDSAMYFCASRYPNNEKLFFGSGTQLSVL.

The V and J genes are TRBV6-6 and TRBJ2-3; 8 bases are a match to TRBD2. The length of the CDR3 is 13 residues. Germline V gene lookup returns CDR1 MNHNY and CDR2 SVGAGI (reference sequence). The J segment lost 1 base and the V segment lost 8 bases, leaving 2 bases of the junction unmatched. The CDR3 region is CASQAGGTDTQYF. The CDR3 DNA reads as TGTGCCAGCCAAGCGGGGGGCACAGATACGCAGTATTTT.

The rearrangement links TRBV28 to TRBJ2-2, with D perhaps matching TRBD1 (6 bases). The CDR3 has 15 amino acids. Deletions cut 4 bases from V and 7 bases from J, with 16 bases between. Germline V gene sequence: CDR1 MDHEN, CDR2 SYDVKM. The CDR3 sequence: CASSYTSRGYGELFF. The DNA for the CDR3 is TGTGCCAGCAGTTATACTTCGAGGGGGTACGGGGAGCTGTTTTTT. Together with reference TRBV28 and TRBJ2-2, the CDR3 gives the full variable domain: DVKVTQSSRYLVKRTGEKVFLECVQDMDHENMFWYRQDPGLGLRLIYFSYDVKMKEKGDIPEGYSVSREKKERFSLILESASTNQTSMYLCASSYTSRGYGELFFGEGSRLTVL.

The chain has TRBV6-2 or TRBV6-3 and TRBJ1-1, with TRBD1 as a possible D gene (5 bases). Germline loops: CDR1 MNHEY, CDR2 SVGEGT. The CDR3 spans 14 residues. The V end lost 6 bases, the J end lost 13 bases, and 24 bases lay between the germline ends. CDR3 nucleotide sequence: TGTGCCAGCAGCTCCGGGGGATTTAATATCGACGATTTCTTT. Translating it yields CASSSGGFNIDDFF.

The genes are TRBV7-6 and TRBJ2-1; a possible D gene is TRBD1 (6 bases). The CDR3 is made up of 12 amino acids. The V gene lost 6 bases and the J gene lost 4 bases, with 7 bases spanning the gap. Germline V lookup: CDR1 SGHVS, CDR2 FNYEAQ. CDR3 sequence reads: CASRGTYNEQFF. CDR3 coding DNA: TGTGCCAGCAGGGGGACATACAATGAGCAGTTCTTC.

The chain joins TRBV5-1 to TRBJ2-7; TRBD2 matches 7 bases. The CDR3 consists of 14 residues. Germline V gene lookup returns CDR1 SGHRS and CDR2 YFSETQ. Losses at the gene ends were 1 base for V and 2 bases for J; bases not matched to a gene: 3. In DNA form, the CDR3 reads TGCGCCAGCAGCTTGAGTGGGGGGGCCTACGAGCAGTACTTC. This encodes CASSLSGGAYEQYF. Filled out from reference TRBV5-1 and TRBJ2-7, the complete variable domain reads KAGVTQTPRYLIKTRGQQVTLSCSPISGHRSVSWYQQTPGQGLQFLFEYFSETQRNKGNFPGRFSGRQFSNSRSEMNVSTLELGDSALYLCASSLSGGAYEQYFGPGTRLTVT.

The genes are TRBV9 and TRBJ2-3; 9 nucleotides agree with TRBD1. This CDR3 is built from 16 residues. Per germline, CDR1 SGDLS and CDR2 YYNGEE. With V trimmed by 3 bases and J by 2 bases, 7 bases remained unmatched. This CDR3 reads CASSARTGDFTDTQYF. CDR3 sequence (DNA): TGTGCCAGCAGCGCCCGGACAGGGGATTTCACAGATACGCAGTATTTT.

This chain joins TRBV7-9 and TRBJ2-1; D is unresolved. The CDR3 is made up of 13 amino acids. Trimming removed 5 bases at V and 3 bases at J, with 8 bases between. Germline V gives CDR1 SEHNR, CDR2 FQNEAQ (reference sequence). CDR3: CASSRQDYNEQFF. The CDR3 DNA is TGTGCCAGCAGCAGACAAGACTACAATGAGCAGTTCTTC.

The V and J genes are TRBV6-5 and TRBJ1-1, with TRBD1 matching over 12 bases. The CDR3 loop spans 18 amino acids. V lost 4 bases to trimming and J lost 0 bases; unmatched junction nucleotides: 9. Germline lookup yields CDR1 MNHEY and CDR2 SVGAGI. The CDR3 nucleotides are TGTGCCAGCAGTTCCGGGACAGGGGGCTTTTTCATGAACACTGAAGCTTTCTTT. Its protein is CASSSGTGGFFMNTEAFF.

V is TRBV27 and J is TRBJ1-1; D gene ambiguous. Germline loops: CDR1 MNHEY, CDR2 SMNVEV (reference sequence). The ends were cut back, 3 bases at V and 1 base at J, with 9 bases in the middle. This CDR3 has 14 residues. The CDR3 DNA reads TGTGCCAGCAGTTTGATGGAGCAGAACACTGAAGCTTTCTTT. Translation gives CASSLMEQNTEAFF.

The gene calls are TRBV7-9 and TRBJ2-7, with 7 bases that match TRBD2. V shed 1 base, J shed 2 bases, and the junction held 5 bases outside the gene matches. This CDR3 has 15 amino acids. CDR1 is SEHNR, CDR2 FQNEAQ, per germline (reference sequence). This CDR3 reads CASSLGLAETYEQYF. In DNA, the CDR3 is TGTGCCAGCAGCTTAGGGCTAGCGGAAACCTACGAGCAGTACTTC. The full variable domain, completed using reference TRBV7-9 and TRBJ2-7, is DTGVSQNPRHKITKRGQNVTFRCDPISEHNRLYWYRQTLGQGPEFLTYFQNEAQLEKSRLLSDRFSAERPKGSFSTLEIQRTEQGDSAMYLCASSLGLAETYEQYFGPGTRLTVT.

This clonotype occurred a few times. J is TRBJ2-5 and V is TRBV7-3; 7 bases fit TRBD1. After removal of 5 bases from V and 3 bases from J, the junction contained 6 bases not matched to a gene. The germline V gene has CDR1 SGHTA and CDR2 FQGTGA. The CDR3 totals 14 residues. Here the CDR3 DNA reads TGTGCCAGCAGCCCCGGTACAGGGGAAGAGACCCAGTACTTC. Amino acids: CASSPGTGEETQYF.

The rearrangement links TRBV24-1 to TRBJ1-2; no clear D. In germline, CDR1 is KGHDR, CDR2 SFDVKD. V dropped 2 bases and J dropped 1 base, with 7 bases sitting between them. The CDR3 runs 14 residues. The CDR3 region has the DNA TGTGCCACCAGTGATTCGGGCAGTAACTATGGCTACACCTTC. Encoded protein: CATSDSGSNYGYTF.

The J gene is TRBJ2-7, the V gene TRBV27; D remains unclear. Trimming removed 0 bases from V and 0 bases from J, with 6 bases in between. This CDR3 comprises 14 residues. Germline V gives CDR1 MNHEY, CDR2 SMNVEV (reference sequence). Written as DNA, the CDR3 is TGTGCCAGCAGTTTATCCCCGGTCTCCTACGAGCAGTACTTC. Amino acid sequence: CASSLSPVSYEQYF.

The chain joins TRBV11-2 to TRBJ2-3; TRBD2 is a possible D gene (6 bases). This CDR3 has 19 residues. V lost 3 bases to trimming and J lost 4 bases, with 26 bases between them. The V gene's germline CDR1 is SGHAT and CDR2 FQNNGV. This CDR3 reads CASSFVSVRARGIADTQYF. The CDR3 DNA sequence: TGTGCCAGCAGCTTCGTCTCGGTCCGGGCCCGGGGGATTGCAGATACGCAGTATTTT.

CDR3 DNA: TGCAGCGTCCCGTGGACTCATAACAACACAGATACGCAGTATTTT. Amino acid sequence: CSVPWTHNNTDTQYF. This chain connects TRBV29-1 to TRBJ2-3; D might be TRBD2 (5 bases). CDR3 length: 15 residues. Germline CDR1 and CDR2: SQVTM and ANQGSEA. V shed 6 bases and J shed 2 bases, with 18 bases lying between them.

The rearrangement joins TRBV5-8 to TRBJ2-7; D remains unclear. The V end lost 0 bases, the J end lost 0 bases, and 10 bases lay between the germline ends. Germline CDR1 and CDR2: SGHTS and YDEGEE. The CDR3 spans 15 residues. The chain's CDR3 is CASSLERDASYEQYF. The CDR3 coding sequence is TGTGCCAGCAGCTTGGAGCGTGACGCCTCCTACGAGCAGTACTTC.

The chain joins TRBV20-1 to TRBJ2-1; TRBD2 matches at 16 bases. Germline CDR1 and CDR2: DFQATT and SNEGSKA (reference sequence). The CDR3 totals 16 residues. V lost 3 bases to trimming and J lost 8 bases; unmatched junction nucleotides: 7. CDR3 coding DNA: TGCAGTGCTAGGGGGACTAGCGGGAGGGCCCTCGATGAGCAGTTCTTC. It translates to CSARGTSGRALDEQFF.

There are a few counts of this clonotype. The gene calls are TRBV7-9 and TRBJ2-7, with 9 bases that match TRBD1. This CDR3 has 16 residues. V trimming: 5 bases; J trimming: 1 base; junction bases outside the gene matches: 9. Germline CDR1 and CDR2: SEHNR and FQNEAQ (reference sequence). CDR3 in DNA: TGTGCCAGCAGCCCCAGTCCGACAGGGGGGTCCTACGAGCAGTACTTC. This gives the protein CASSPSPTGGSYEQYF.

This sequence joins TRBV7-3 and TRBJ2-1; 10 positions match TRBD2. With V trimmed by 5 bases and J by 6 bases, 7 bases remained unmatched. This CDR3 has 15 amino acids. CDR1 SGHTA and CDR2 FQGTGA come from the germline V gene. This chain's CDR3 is CASSPWVAGGNEQFF. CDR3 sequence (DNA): TGTGCCAGCAGCCCTTGGGTAGCGGGGGGCAATGAGCAGTTCTTC.

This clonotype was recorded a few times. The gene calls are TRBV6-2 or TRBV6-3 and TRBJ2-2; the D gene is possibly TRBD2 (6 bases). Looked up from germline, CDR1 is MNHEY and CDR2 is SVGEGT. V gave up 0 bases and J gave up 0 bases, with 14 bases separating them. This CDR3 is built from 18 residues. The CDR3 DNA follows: TGTGCCAGCAGTTACTCCGGGTGGAGGGATACGAACACCGGGGAGCTGTTTTTT. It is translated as CASSYSGWRDTNTGELFF.

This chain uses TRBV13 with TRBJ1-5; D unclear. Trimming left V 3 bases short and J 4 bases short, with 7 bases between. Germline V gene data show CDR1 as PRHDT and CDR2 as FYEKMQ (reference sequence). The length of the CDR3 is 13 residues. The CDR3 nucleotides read TGTGCCAGCAGCTTGACGGTGAATCAGCCCCAGCATTTT. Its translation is CASSLTVNQPQHF.

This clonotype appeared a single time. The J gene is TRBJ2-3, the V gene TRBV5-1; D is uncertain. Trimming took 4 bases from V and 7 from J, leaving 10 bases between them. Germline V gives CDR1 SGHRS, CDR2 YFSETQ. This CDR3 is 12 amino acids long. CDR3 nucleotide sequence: TGCGCCAGCAGCCCCACCCCGCATACGCAGTATTTT. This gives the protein CASSPTPHTQYF.

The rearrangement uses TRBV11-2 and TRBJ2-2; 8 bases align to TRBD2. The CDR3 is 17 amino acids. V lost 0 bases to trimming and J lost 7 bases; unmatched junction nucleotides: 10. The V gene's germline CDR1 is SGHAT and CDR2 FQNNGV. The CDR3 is CASSLETREGPGGELFF. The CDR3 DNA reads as TGTGCCAGCAGCTTAGAAACTCGGGAGGGCCCTGGCGGGGAGCTGTTTTTT.